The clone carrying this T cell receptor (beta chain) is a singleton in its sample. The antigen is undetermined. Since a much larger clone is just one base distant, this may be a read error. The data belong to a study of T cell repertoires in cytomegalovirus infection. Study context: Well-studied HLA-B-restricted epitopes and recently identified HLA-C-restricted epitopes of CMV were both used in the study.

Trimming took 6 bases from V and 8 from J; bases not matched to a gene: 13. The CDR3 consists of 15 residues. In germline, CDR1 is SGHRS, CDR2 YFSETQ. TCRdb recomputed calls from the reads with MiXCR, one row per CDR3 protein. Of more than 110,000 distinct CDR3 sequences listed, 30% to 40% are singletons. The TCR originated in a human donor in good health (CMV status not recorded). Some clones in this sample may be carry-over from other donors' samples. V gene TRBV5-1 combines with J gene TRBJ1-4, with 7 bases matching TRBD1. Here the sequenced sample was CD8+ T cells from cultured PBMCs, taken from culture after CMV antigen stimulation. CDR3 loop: CASTLWWTGGEKLFF. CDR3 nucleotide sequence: TGCGCCAGCACCCTGTGGTGGACAGGAGGGGAAAAACTGTTTTTT.